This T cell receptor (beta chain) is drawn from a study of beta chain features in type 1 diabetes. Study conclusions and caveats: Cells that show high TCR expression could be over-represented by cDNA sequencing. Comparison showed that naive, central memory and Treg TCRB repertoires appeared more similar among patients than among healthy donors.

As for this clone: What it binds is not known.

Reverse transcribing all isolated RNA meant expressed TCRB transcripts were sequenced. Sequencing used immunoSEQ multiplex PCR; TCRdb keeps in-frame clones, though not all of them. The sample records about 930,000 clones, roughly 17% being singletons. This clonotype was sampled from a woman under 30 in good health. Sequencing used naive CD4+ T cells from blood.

The DNA for the CDR3 is TGTGCCAGCAGTTTTCTCAACAGACGAGAAAAACTGTTTTTT. It specifies CASSFLNRREKLFF. The chain recombines TRBV27 with TRBJ1-4; D is unclear. V lost 3 bases and J 8 bases, leaving 13 bases between the germline ends. Per the germline V gene, CDR1 is MNHEY and CDR2 is SMNVEV (reference sequence). CDR3 length: 14 residues.